The clone carrying this T cell receptor (beta chain) was recorded many times. The antigen is undetermined. What was amplified from RNA transcripts were TCR beta CDR3 regions. With the HTBI primer set, the TCR CDR3 went through a first round of RT-PCR. TCRdb independently ran MiXCR on the multiplex PCR reads; one entry per CDR3 protein. The table has about 600,000 distinct CDR3 sequences, 11% to 15% seen once; the top ten hold less than 9%. Patients showing uncontrolled infection, other autoimmune disease, pregnancy or lactation were ineligible. Together with thyroid ultrasound, orbital computed tomography, serum thyroxine and TRAb, clinical symptoms were used for diagnoses. PBMCs were collected from a roughly 9.7 ml volume of fresh peripheral blood. These data belong to a study of T cells in Graves' hyperthyroidism and ophthalmopathy. Findings and limits, study-wide: Most expanded thyroid clonotypes above 0.001 recurred in blood.

The CDR3 covers 13 residues. Germline V gene lookup returns CDR1 SGHTA and CDR2 FQGNSA. V was shortened by 4 bases and J by 7 bases, with 11 bases between the two germline ends. The sample comprised blood. The rearrangement links TRBV7-2 to TRBJ2-1; D possibly matches TRBD1 or TRBD2 (5 bases each). This TCR was sampled from a woman between 18 and 29 years old with Graves' ophthalmopathy. The CDR3 coding sequence is TGTGCCAGCAGCTACGGGACCGGGAATGAGCAGTTCTTC. It encodes CASSYGTGNEQFF.